These T cell receptor beta chains were read from a single sample in a study of cytomegalovirus exposure and HLA in healthy donors. Assay used: immunoSEQ multiplex PCR; TCRdb lists only in-frame clones, some missing. The sample consists of approximately 180,000 clones, around 75% of them appearing once. What was sequenced was PBMCs. The origin of the receptors is a male donor in good health and CMV-seronegative. The CDR3 runs from the conserved cysteine through the conserved F or W. The D gene is left open where the match is weak. Rows give clone size only sometimes, using once, few, many, or a class for an expanded clone.

TRBV9,TRBJ2-1,TRBD2,.,TGTGCCAGCAGCGTAGGGACTAGCGGGAACTATGAGCAGTTCTTC,CASSVGTSGNYEQFF
TRBV4-3,TRBJ1-2,.,.,TGCGCCAGCAGCCAGGTTGTCAGGGGATCGGACTATGGCTACACCTTC,CASSQVVRGSDYGYTF
TRBV4-3,TRBJ2-1,.,.,TGCGCCAGCAGCCAAAGACTTAACAATGAGCAGTTCTTC,CASSQRLNNEQFF
TRBV25-1,TRBJ2-1,TRBD2,.,TGTGCCAGCAGTGAAGGACTAGCGGGAGCCTTCAATGAGCAGTTCTTC,CASSEGLAGAFNEQFF
TRBV7-3,TRBJ1-6,TRBD1,.,TGTGCCAGCAGCTTTACAGGGGGGCATTCACCCCTCCACTTT,CASSFTGGHSPLHF
TRBV7-9,TRBJ1-5,TRBD1,.,TGTGCCAGCAGCCCCGGACAGGGGAATCAGCCCCAGCATTTT,CASSPGQGNQPQHF
TRBV28,TRBJ2-1,TRBD2,.,TGTGCCAGCAGTTTCGGGACTAGCGGGAGGGGCGGTGACAATGAGCAGTTCTTC,CASSFGTSGRGGDNEQFF
TRBV19,TRBJ2-1,.,.,TGTGCCAGTAGTATAAGCCAGGTATACAATGAGCAGTTCTTC,CASSISQVYNEQFF
TRBV5-1,TRBJ2-3,.,.,TGCGCCAGCAGCTTGGGGACAGCTAGCACAGATACGCAGTATTTT,CASSLGTASTDTQYF
TRBV30,TRBJ1-2,.,.,TGTGCCTGGAGTAGGTTCCAGGGTAGAGTCTATGGCTACACCTTC,CAWSRFQGRVYGYTF
TRBV11-2,TRBJ2-1,.,.,TGTGCCAGCAGCCCCCTGTTCGGGGCAGGGGTAGGAGATGAGCAGTTCTTC,CASSPLFGAGVGDEQFF
TRBV5-1,TRBJ2-5,.,once,TGCGCCAGCAGCCGGGAGACCGGGCCCCAGTACTTC,CASSRETGPQYF
TRBV7-9,TRBJ2-7,.,.,TGTGCCAGCAGCTTTAATCAACTCGACGAGCAGTACTTC,CASSFNQLDEQYF
TRBV30,TRBJ1-6,.,.,TGTGCCTCCGACAAGGTCGATTTATGGAACTCACCCCTCCACTTT,CASDKVDLWNSPLHF
TRBV6-5,TRBJ2-1,TRBD2,.,TGTGCCAGCAGTTACGGGCTAGCGGGACGGGATGAGCAGTTCTTC,CASSYGLAGRDEQFF
TRBV19,TRBJ2-1,TRBD2,.,TGTGCCAGTAGTGCCGGGACTAGCGGCTACAATGAGCAGTTCTTC,CASSAGTSGYNEQFF
TRBV30,TRBJ1-6,.,few,TGTGCCGGCAGAGGCGGCGGAGATTCACCCCTCCACTTT,CAGRGGGDSPLHF
TRBV4-1,TRBJ2-1,TRBD2,.,TGCGCCAGCAGCCAAGAGGGGCTAGCGGGAGGGCAATACAATGAGCAGTTCTTC,CASSQEGLAGGQYNEQFF
TRBV14,TRBJ2-5,.,.,TGTGCCAGCAGCCAACACCGGGAGACCCAGTACTTC,CASSQHRETQYF
TRBV18,TRBJ2-1,TRBD2,.,TGTGCCAGCTCTCTAGCGGGAGGGTCCCATGAGCAGTTCTTC,CASSLAGGSHEQFF
TRBV6-1,TRBJ1-3,.,.,TGTGCCACCCTCGGGGATCTTCCTGGAAACACCATATATTTT,CATLGDLPGNTIYF
TRBV29-1,TRBJ1-2,TRBD1,.,TGCAGCGTTGGACAGGGATCGACTAACTATGGCTACACCTTC,CSVGQGSTNYGYTF
TRBV7-8,TRBJ2-6,TRBD1,.,TGTGCCAGCAGCCCTCAGGGGGACTCTGGGGCCAACGTCCTGACTTTC,CASSPQGDSGANVLTF
TRBV12-5,TRBJ2-1,.,.,TGTGCTAGTGGTTTGGTATCAAGCTCTAGTGAGCAGTTCTTC,CASGLVSSSSEQFF
TRBV27,TRBJ1-2,.,.,TGTGCCAGCAGTTTCGGGGGGAATCAACACTATGGCTACACCTTC,CASSFGGNQHYGYTF
TRBV4-1,TRBJ2-1,TRBD2,.,TGCGCCAGCAGCCAAGAGACCACTAGCGGGGGGGCCCGTGATGAGCAGTTCTTC,CASSQETTSGGARDEQFF
TRBV7-2,TRBJ2-6,.,few,TGTGCCAGCACCCCGTGGAGCTCTGGGGCCAACGTCCTGACTTTC,CASTPWSSGANVLTF
TRBV4-1,TRBJ2-3,.,.,TGCGCCAGCAGCCAAGGGGGCAGCAGAGATACGCAGTATTTT,CASSQGGSRDTQYF
TRBV6-5,TRBJ2-7,TRBD1,.,TGTGCCAGCAGTTCGGGACAGGGCTCCTACGAGCAGTACTTC,CASSSGQGSYEQYF
TRBV6-1,TRBJ2-2,.,.,TGTGCCAGCATACTTCCTAACACCGGGGAGCTGTTTTTT,CASILPNTGELFF
TRBV28,TRBJ1-3,TRBD1,.,TGTGCCAGCAGTTTAGCGGGACAGGGGGAGGGTGGAAACACCATATATTTT,CASSLAGQGEGGNTIYF
TRBV7-3,TRBJ1-1,.,.,TGTGCCAGCAGCTTAACGCCAGGGGATACTGAAGCTTTCTTT,CASSLTPGDTEAFF
TRBV6-4,TRBJ1-5,.,once,TGTGCCAGCAGAGGAGGGGCGGTGGGGCGCAATCAGCCCCAGCATTTT,CASRGGAVGRNQPQHF